One and the same sample provided the 7 T cell receptor beta chains below, sequenced in a study of T cell responses to AZD1222 COVID-19 vaccine. Repertoires were generated with immunoSEQ multiplex PCR, while TCRdb's copy carries only in-frame clones and drops some. The sample contains around 130,000 clones, approximately 90% of which appear only once. Sequenced here: peripheral blood, sampled 28 days after the second AZD1222 dose. Every receptor here comes from an adult who received the AZD1222 COVID-19 vaccine.

V is TRBV7-8 and J is TRBJ1-5, with 7 bases aligning to TRBD1. The junction had 9 bases not matched to a gene; V was cut back by 5 bases and J by 5 bases. The CDR3 sequence is 15 residues long. CDR1 SGHVS and CDR2 FQNEAQ come from the germline V gene. Here the CDR3 DNA reads TGTGCCAGCAGCCAGGGGGGTGGGGGTCATCAGCCCCAGCATTTT. It is translated as CASSQGGGGHQPQHF.

As DNA, the CDR3 is TGTGCCAGCAGCTTGGAGTGGACCTTGAACACTGAAGCTTTCTTT. Translation: CASSLEWTLNTEAFF. The chain employs TRBV5-4 and TRBJ1-1; D is uncertain. Trimming pared 0 bases from V and 0 bases from J, leaving 9 bases between. The germline V gene encodes CDR1 SGHNT and CDR2 YYREEE (reference sequence). This CDR3 contains 15 residues.

The rearrangement links TRBV25-1 to TRBJ1-1; no reliable D call. The germline V gene encodes CDR1 MGHDK and CDR2 SYGVNS. The V end was cut by 1 base, the J end by 8 bases, with 11 bases between. The CDR3 spans 13 residues. This CDR3 is CASSEFGRGEAFF. The DNA of the CDR3 is TGTGCCAGCAGTGAATTTGGGCGAGGGGAAGCTTTCTTT.

The chain uses TRBV7-9 and TRBJ2-3; possibly TRBD1 or TRBD2 for D (6 bases each). The V and J ends lost 2 bases and 0 bases respectively, with 9 bases between them. Germline CDR1 SEHNR, CDR2 FQNEAQ (reference sequence). The CDR3 consists of 15 residues. The CDR3 sequence is CASSLWGASTDTQYF. As DNA, the CDR3 is TGTGCCAGCAGCTTATGGGGGGCAAGCACAGATACGCAGTATTTT. Full variable domain (outside the CDR3, taken from reference TRBV7-9 and TRBJ2-3): DTGVSQNPRHKITKRGQNVTFRCDPISEHNRLYWYRQTLGQGPEFLTYFQNEAQLEKSRLLSDRFSAERPKGSFSTLEIQRTEQGDSAMYLCASSLWGASTDTQYFGPGTRLTVL.

The gene calls are TRBV7-8 and TRBJ1-5; no definite D call. Looked up from germline, CDR1 is SGHVS and CDR2 is FQNEAQ. V lost 5 bases and J lost 9, with 11 bases in between. The CDR3 is 12 residues long. The chain's CDR3 is CASSPHVGPQHF. The CDR3 region has the DNA TGTGCCAGCAGCCCACATGTAGGGCCCCAGCATTTT.

V and J are TRBV30 and TRBJ1-1; D is unclear. Germline V gene data show CDR1 as GTSNPN and CDR2 as SVGIG (reference sequence). CDR3 size: 13 residues. With 0 bases removed from V and 1 base from J, the gap between germline ends came to 6 bases. CDR3 sequence reads: CAWSVIRNTEAFF. The DNA of the CDR3 is TGTGCCTGGAGTGTAATCCGGAACACTGAAGCTTTCTTT.

The V and J genes are TRBV19 and TRBJ2-1; weak D call: TRBD1 (6 bases). V was clipped by 1 base and J by 10 bases, with 14 bases between them. The CDR3 length is 14 residues. Looked up from germline, CDR1 is LNHDA and CDR2 is SQIVND (reference sequence). The CDR3 here is CASSIGNQGQEQFF. In DNA, the CDR3 is TGTGCCAGTAGTATAGGGAACCAGGGGCAAGAGCAGTTCTTC.